This T cell receptor beta chain was recorded in a study of blood T cell repertoires in COVID-19. Study-wide context: Samples of COVID-19 (acute and convalescent) were obtained from the United States, Italy and Spain.

Symptom resolution, clearance, or two negative PCRs marked the recovered donors of Cohort 3. The data were produced by immunoSEQ multiplex PCR, yet TCRdb's version contains in-frame clones alone and is incomplete. In the table there are 200,000 to 300,000 clones, approximately 90% of which are singletons. The CDR3 extends over 15 amino acids. The germline gives CDR1 GTSNPN, CDR2 SVGIG (reference sequence). After removal of 5 bases from V and 4 bases from J, the junction contained 12 bases not matched to a gene. The clonotype was recovered from a man in his forties who had recovered from COVID-19. V usage is TRBV30 and J usage is TRBJ2-5; 8 bases are shared with TRBD1. Sequences were obtained from PBMCs or T cells enriched from blood (not recorded which). The CDR3 coding sequence is TGTGCCTGGGATGAGGTGCAGGGGGCAGGAGAGACCCAGTACTTC. It codes for CAWDEVQGAGETQYF. The whole variable domain, remainder taken from reference TRBV30 and TRBJ2-5, is SQTIHQWPATLVQPVGSPLSLECTVEGTSNPNLYWYRQAAGRGLQLLFYSVGIGQISSEVPQNLSASRPQDRQFILSSKKLLLSDSGFYLCAWDEVQGAGETQYFGPGTRLLVL.